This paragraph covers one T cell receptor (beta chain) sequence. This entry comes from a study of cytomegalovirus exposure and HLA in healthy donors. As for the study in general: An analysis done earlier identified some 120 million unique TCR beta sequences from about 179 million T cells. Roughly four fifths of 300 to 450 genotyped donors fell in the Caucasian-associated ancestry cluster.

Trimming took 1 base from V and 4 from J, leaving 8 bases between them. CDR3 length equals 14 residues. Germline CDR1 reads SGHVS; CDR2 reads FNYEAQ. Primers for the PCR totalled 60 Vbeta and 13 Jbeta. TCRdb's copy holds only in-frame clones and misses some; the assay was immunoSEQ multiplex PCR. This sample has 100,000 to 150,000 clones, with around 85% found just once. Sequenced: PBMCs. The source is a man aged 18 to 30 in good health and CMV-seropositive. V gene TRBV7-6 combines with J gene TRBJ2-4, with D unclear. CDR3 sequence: CASSLERQKNIQYF. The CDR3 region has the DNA TGTGCCAGCAGCTTAGAGCGTCAGAAAAACATTCAGTACTTC.